The 17 T cell receptor beta chains listed next were all sequenced from one sample in a study of blood T cells in healthy people across ages. Using a J-beta primer mix together with a sample-barcoded 5' primer, a second PCR was run for roughly 6 to 12 cycles. In TCRdb, the 5' RACE reads were re-called with MiXCR into one record per CDR3 protein. The sample shows just over 1 million distinct CDR3 sequences, less than 50% of them seen only once. The material sequenced was blood. These TCRs come from a woman in her sixties in good health.

The sample holds a few counts of this clonotype. The genes are TRBV24-1 and TRBJ2-5, with D perhaps TRBD1 or TRBD2 (6 bases each). The CDR3 is 14 amino acids. The ends were cut back, 3 bases at V and 4 bases at J, with 11 bases in the middle. From germline, CDR1 is KGHDR and CDR2 SFDVKD. CDR3 loop: CATSDPGAGETQYF. In nucleotides, the CDR3 is TGTGCCACCAGTGATCCGGGGGCTGGAGAGACCCAGTACTTC.

The CDR3 spells CASSLWTSGEQYF. The CDR3 DNA follows: TGTGCCAGCAGTTTATGGACTAGCGGCGAGCAGTACTTC. J is TRBJ2-5 and V is TRBV27; TRBD2 matches at 10 bases. The J call is doubtful: the DNA matches TRBJ2-7 better. The CDR3 runs to 13 residues. Germline CDR1 reads MNHEY; CDR2 reads SMNVEV (reference sequence).

V usage is TRBV7-6 and J usage is TRBJ2-6; D gene unclear. Germline lookup yields CDR1 SGHVS and CDR2 FNYEAQ. This CDR3 has 15 residues. Trimming took off 3 bases at V and 0 bases at J, with 6 bases between the two ends. CDR3 residues: CASSFDFSGANVLTF. CDR3 in DNA: TGTGCCAGCAGCTTCGACTTCTCTGGGGCCAACGTCCTGACTTTC.

This clonotype has only a few counts. The CDR3 protein is CASSQPGLAFKDTQYF. CDR3 bases: TGTGCCAGCTCACAGCCGGGACTAGCTTTTAAGGATACGCAGTATTTT. The chain employs TRBV18 and TRBJ2-3; 9 positions match TRBD2. Germline CDR1 KGHSH, CDR2 LQKENI. V lost 4 bases to trimming and J lost 6 bases; unmatched junction nucleotides: 11. The CDR3 consists of 16 residues. Drawing the rest from reference TRBV18 and TRBJ2-3, the complete variable domain is NAGVMQNPRHLVRRRGQEARLRCSPMKGHSHVYWYRQLPEEGLKFMVYLQKENIIDESGMPKERFSAEFPKEGPSILRIQQVVRGDSAAYFCASSQPGLAFKDTQYFGPGTRLTVL.

J is TRBJ1-1 and V is TRBV27; 7 bases are a match to TRBD1. The CDR3 spans 12 residues. The ends lost 6 bases at V and 11 bases at J; junction bases unmatched: 9. Germline loops: CDR1 MNHEY, CDR2 SMNVEV (reference sequence). The CDR3 sequence: CASRDLTGVAFF. For the CDR3, the DNA is TGTGCCAGCAGGGACTTAACAGGGGTTGCTTTCTTT.

This rearrangement joins TRBV5-1 to TRBJ2-4; no reliable D call. There are 13 residues in the CDR3. V was cut by 0 bases and J by 3 bases, with 4 bases left in between. CDR1 SGHRS and CDR2 YFSETQ come from the germline V gene. The CDR3 region is CASSLGFKNIQYF. Here the CDR3 DNA reads TGCGCCAGCAGCTTGGGGTTCAAAAACATTCAGTACTTC.

This clonotype was observed a handful of times. This chain links TRBV6-1 with TRBJ1-2; TRBD1 aligns across 8 bases. Germline lookup yields CDR1 MNHNS and CDR2 SASEGT. Trimming took 5 bases from V and 1 from J; bases not matched to a gene: 15. This CDR3 contains 18 residues. The CDR3 sequence: CASSPLRSGGVRNYGYTF. The CDR3 DNA follows: TGTGCCAGCAGTCCCCTTCGGTCAGGGGGCGTCCGTAACTATGGCTACACCTTC.

The V and J genes are TRBV7-9 and TRBJ1-2, with 7 bases that match TRBD1. There are 14 residues in the CDR3. Germline loops: CDR1 SEHNR, CDR2 FQNEAQ (reference sequence). The V gene end was trimmed by 5 bases and the J gene end by 4 bases; junction bases not matched to a gene: 7. Here the CDR3 DNA reads TGTGCCAGCAGCGTAGGGGGCCGTGGCTATGGCTACACCTTC. Translated, it gives CASSVGGRGYGYTF. Complete variable domain (other parts from reference TRBV7-9 and TRBJ1-2): DTGVSQNPRHKITKRGQNVTFRCDPISEHNRLYWYRQTLGQGPEFLTYFQNEAQLEKSRLLSDRFSAERPKGSFSTLEIQRTEQGDSAMYLCASSVGGRGYGYTFGSGTRLTVV.

This clonotype was counted between two and nine times. This chain connects TRBV6-5 to TRBJ2-3, with D tentatively TRBD2 (5 bases). Trimming stripped 6 bases from V and 3 bases from J, with 19 bases between. The CDR3 is 16 amino acids. Per germline, CDR1 MNHEY and CDR2 SVGAGI. The CDR3 nucleotides are TGTGCCAGCAGCGGACCCTCCGGAGGTCGGACAGATACGCAGTATTTT. It is translated as CASSGPSGGRTDTQYF.

In its sample, this clonotype was seen a few times. This rearrangement joins TRBV3-1 to TRBJ2-4; 7 bases fit TRBD2. Germline V CDR1 and CDR2: LGHDT, YNNKEL (reference sequence). V gave up 6 bases and J gave up 10 bases; unmatched junction bases: 18. The CDR3 totals 16 residues. The CDR3 DNA reads TGTGCCAGCAGTTCTTCTTCCGGGACTACTAAAGGGATTCAGTACTTC. Amino acids: CASSSSSGTTKGIQYF.

V usage is TRBV24-1 and J usage is TRBJ2-7; maybe TRBD2 (6 bases). This CDR3 spans 14 amino acids. Germline V lookup: CDR1 KGHDR, CDR2 SFDVKD. The V end lost 10 bases, the J end lost 7 bases, and 22 bases lay between the germline ends. Here the CDR3 DNA reads TGTGCCACGGGGCTAGCGACCTCCTACAATGAGCAGTACTTC. Its protein is CATGLATSYNEQYF.

The sample holds one count of this clonotype. This chain uses TRBV28 with TRBJ2-7; weak D call: TRBD1 (7 bases). V shed 5 bases and J shed 5 bases, with 19 bases lying between them. The germline CDR1 and CDR2 sequences are MDHEN and SYDVKM. The length of the CDR3 is 15 residues. CDR3: CASSTRQGGFHEQYF. CDR3 bases: TGTGCCAGCAGTACCCGACAGGGAGGTTTCCACGAGCAGTACTTC.

The chain couples TRBV11-2 to TRBJ2-1; 9 nucleotides line up with TRBD1. This CDR3 is 14 amino acids long. Germline V gives CDR1 SGHAT, CDR2 FQNNGV. The V and J ends lost 6 bases and 8 bases, in that order; junction bases with no gene match: 8. CDR3 amino acids: CASRRTGEGDEQFF. DNA of the CDR3: TGTGCCAGCAGACGGACAGGGGAAGGCGATGAGCAGTTCTTC.

V gene TRBV7-8 combines with J gene TRBJ1-1, with D tentatively TRBD1 (6 bases). V lost 1 base and J 0 bases, leaving 15 bases between the germline ends. The CDR3 sequence is 17 residues long. Per germline, CDR1 SGHVS and CDR2 FQNEAQ. CDR3 sequence (DNA): TGTGCCAGCAGCTTAGTAGGAGGGGGAGTCATGAACACTGAAGCTTTCTTT. Its protein product is CASSLVGGGVMNTEAFF.

CDR3 protein: CASSLGSSGRASDTQYF. As DNA, the CDR3 is TGTGCCAGCAGCTTAGGTTCTAGCGGGAGGGCCTCAGATACGCAGTATTTT. This rearrangement joins TRBV7-6 to TRBJ2-3; TRBD2 matches at 12 bases. The CDR3 covers 17 residues. From germline, CDR1 is SGHVS and CDR2 FNYEAQ. The J segment lost 4 bases and the V segment lost 1 base, leaving 6 bases of the junction unmatched.

This clonotype was detected a few times. The CDR3, as DNA: TGTGCCAGCAGCCCCGGGGCAGGAACCTACGAGCAGTACTTC. This sequence encodes CASSPGAGTYEQYF. The chain carries TRBV9 and TRBJ2-7, with D perhaps TRBD1 or TRBD2 (5 bases each). Germline loops: CDR1 SGDLS, CDR2 YYNGEE. CDR3 size: 14 residues. With 4 bases removed from V and 2 bases from J, the gap between germline ends came to 13 bases.

The chain has TRBV7-6 and TRBJ1-2; possibly TRBD1 for D (6 bases). There are 14 residues in the CDR3. CDR1 SGHVS and CDR2 FNYEAQ come from the germline V gene. The V and J ends lost 4 bases and 4 bases respectively, with 13 bases between them. The CDR3 nucleotides are TGTGCCAGCAGCTCTGAGATGACAGGCTATGGCTACACCTTC. As protein: CASSSEMTGYGYTF.